These T cell receptor beta chains were read from a single sample in a study of cytomegalovirus exposure and HLA in healthy donors. Generated by immunoSEQ multiplex PCR, the TCRdb table keeps only in-frame clones and is missing some. The table includes under 300,000 clones, 70% to 90% detected once. The material sequenced was PBMCs. The source is a man aged 35-49 years in good health and CMV-seropositive. Both conserved end residues are part of each CDR3. A D gene is named only where the DNA matches it firmly. Not all rows give a size; the values are once, few, many and, for expanded clones, a class.

cdr3_aa	cdr3_nt	d_call	v_call	cdr3_length	j_call	clone_size
CASSLLPDTQYF	TGTGCCAGCAGCTTACTCCCAGATACGCAGTATTTT	NA	TRBV13	12	TRBJ2-3	NA
CASSIDYSGSSYNEQFF	TGTGCCAGTAGTATAGACTATAGCGGGAGCTCCTACAATGAGCAGTTCTTC	TRBD2	TRBV19	17	TRBJ2-1	NA
CASSQAGTGSNYGYTF	TGCGCCAGCAGCCAGGCTGGGACAGGGTCTAACTATGGCTACACCTTC	TRBD1	TRBV4-3	16	TRBJ1-2	NA
CASSPGGLAGSDEQFF	TGCGCCAGCAGCCCGGGGGGTCTAGCGGGAAGCGATGAGCAGTTCTTC	TRBD2	TRBV5-1	16	TRBJ2-1	NA
CASSTGTGAPYEQYF	TGCGCCAGCAGCACCGGGACAGGGGCCCCCTACGAGCAGTACTTC	TRBD1	TRBV5-1	15	TRBJ2-7	NA
CAWRGGTDNNYGYTF	TGTGCCTGGAGGGGTGGGACAGATAATAACTATGGCTACACCTTC	TRBD1	TRBV30	15	TRBJ1-2	NA
CASSRTGVEQYF	TGTGCCAGCTCGCGGACAGGGGTCGAGCAGTACTTC	TRBD1	TRBV18	12	TRBJ2-7	NA
CASSKGNYEQYF	TGTGCCAGCAGTAAGGGGAACTACGAGCAGTACTTC	NA	TRBV28	12	TRBJ2-7	NA
CASSLVEGGGEQFF	TGTGCCAGCAGCTTGGTTGAAGGGGGCGGTGAGCAGTTCTTC	TRBD1	TRBV11-3	14	TRBJ2-1	NA
CASSELYGYTF	TGTGCCAGCAGTGAGCTTTATGGCTACACCTTC	NA	TRBV6-6	11	TRBJ1-2	NA
CASSLMTSGGFTDTQYF	TGTGCCAGCAGTTTGATGACTAGCGGGGGTTTCACAGATACGCAGTATTTT	TRBD2	TRBV28	17	TRBJ2-3	NA
CASTYCSGISCADTQYF	TGTGCCAGCACCTACTGTAGCGGGATCAGTTGCGCAGATACGCAGTATTTT	TRBD2	TRBV2	17	TRBJ2-3	once
CASSFTGGEAFF	TGTGCCAGCAGTTTCACCGGGGGGGAAGCTTTCTTT	NA	TRBV6-5	12	TRBJ1-1	few
CASSPGPRQGPMNTEAFF	TGTGCCAGCAGCCCGGGCCCCCGACAGGGGCCCATGAACACTGAAGCTTTCTTT	TRBD1	TRBV7-9	18	TRBJ1-1	NA
CASGLRTSGKGSGELFF	TGTGCTAGTGGTTTGAGGACTAGCGGGAAGGGCTCCGGGGAGCTGTTTTTT	TRBD2	TRBV12-5	17	TRBJ2-2	NA
CASSQDRRLAGGDTQYF	TGCGCCAGCAGCCAAGATCGTCGACTAGCGGGGGGAGATACGCAGTATTTT	TRBD2	TRBV4-3	17	TRBJ2-3	NA
CASSSPTGGHEKLFF	TGTGCCAGCAGCTCCCCGACAGGGGGCCATGAAAAACTGTTTTTT	TRBD1	TRBV7-8	15	TRBJ1-4	NA
CASSLYLQREEDLWSYNEQFF	TGTGCCAGCAGTTTATATCTTCAGCGGGAGGAGGATTTGTGGTCCTACAATGAGCAGTTCTTC	TRBD2	TRBV28	21	TRBJ2-1	NA
CASSYSNQGRLYF	TGTGCCAGCAGTTACTCGAACCAGGGGAGACTGTACTTC	NA	TRBV6-5	13	TRBJ2-7	once
CASSPGQGRDEKLFF	TGTGCCAGCTCACCTGGACAGGGTCGGGATGAAAAACTGTTTTTT	TRBD1	TRBV18	15	TRBJ1-4	few
CASTQQGAEETQYF	TGTGCCAGCACCCAACAGGGGGCGGAGGAGACCCAGTACTTC	TRBD1	TRBV6-5	14	TRBJ2-5	NA
CATSREVTRTSGSYEQYF	TGTGCCACCAGCAGAGAAGTCACTAGAACTAGCGGGAGCTACGAGCAGTACTTC	TRBD2	TRBV15	18	TRBJ2-7	NA
CASSLRGLNQETQYF	TGTGCCAGCAGCTTAAGGGGTCTAAACCAAGAGACCCAGTACTTC	NA	TRBV11-3	15	TRBJ2-5	NA
CASIPQGGSSYNEQFF	TGTGCCAGTATCCCACAGGGTGGGAGCTCCTACAATGAGCAGTTCTTC	NA	TRBV19	16	TRBJ2-1	few
CASSPPLLATNTGELFF	TGTGCCAGCTCACCCCCCCTACTAGCGACAAACACCGGGGAGCTGTTTTTT	TRBD2	TRBV18	17	TRBJ2-2	NA
CASSLGLAEGYNEQFF	TGTGCTAGCAGCTTAGGCCTAGCGGAGGGATACAATGAGCAGTTCTTC	TRBD2	TRBV7-7	16	TRBJ2-1	NA
CAWRTGPRNNSPLHF	TGTGCCTGGAGGACCGGCCCGAGGAATAATTCACCCCTCCACTTT	NA	TRBV30	15	TRBJ1-6	NA
CASSPARTIPGSDTQYF	TGTGCCAGCAGCCCCGCCCGGACTATACCCGGGTCGGATACGCAGTATTTT	NA	TRBV7-9	17	TRBJ2-3	NA
CASNPGQGPTYEQYF	TGTGCCAGCAACCCGGGACAGGGGCCTACCTACGAGCAGTACTTC	TRBD1	TRBV28	15	TRBJ2-7	NA
CASSIGQSYEQYF	TGTGCCAGCAGTATTGGACAGTCATACGAGCAGTACTTC	NA	TRBV27	13	TRBJ2-7	NA
CSARTHYEQYF	TGCAGTGCTCGGACACACTACGAGCAGTACTTC	NA	TRBV20-1	11	TRBJ2-7	once
CASSQGTSGRQGIPPPGTDTQYF	TGTGCCAGCAGCCAAGGGACTAGCGGGAGGCAGGGAATTCCCCCCCCAGGCACAGATACGCAGTATTTT	TRBD2	TRBV4-2	23	TRBJ2-3	NA
CASSHESGRAYNEQFF	TGTGCCAGTAGTCATGAGAGCGGGAGGGCATACAATGAGCAGTTCTTC	TRBD2	TRBV19	16	TRBJ2-1	NA
CASSPLREVSDTQYF	TGTGCCAGCTCACCACTGCGGGAGGTGTCAGATACGCAGTATTTT	TRBD2	TRBV18	15	TRBJ2-3	NA
CASSRLGQGPYEQYF	TGTGCCAGCAGCCGACTGGGACAGGGGCCCTACGAGCAGTACTTC	TRBD1	TRBV14	15	TRBJ2-7	NA
CASSFAGEYEQYF	TGTGCCAGCAGCTTCGCGGGGGAGTACGAGCAGTACTTC	TRBD2	TRBV7-8	13	TRBJ2-7	NA
CASSSPTSAIRTSTDTQYF	TGTGCCAGCAGCTCACCCACTAGCGCGATCAGAACTAGCACAGATACGCAGTATTTT	TRBD2	TRBV9	19	TRBJ2-3	NA
CASSLAGTNNEQFF	TGCGCCAGCTCCCTAGCGGGCACCAACAATGAGCAGTTCTTC	TRBD2	TRBV10-2	14	TRBJ2-1	NA
CASSLERRTQYF	TGTGCCAGCAGCTTGGAGAGGAGGACCCAGTACTTC	NA	TRBV5-6	12	TRBJ2-5	NA
CASSYSPGQGIYNEQFF	TGTGCCAGCAGCTACTCACCCGGACAGGGGATTTACAATGAGCAGTTCTTC	TRBD1	TRBV9	17	TRBJ2-1	NA
CASSWDRGLNTEAFF	TGTGCCAGCAGCTGGGACAGGGGGCTTAACACTGAAGCTTTCTTT	TRBD1	TRBV5-4	15	TRBJ1-1	NA
CASSAMPGTSGSTYGQYF	TGTGCCAGCAGTGCGATGCCCGGGACTAGCGGTTCTACCTACGGGCAGTACTTC	TRBD2	TRBV6-1	18	TRBJ2-7	once
CASGDRPTYEQYF	TGTGCCAGCGGGGACAGGCCGACCTACGAGCAGTACTTC	TRBD1	TRBV7-8	13	TRBJ2-7	NA
CASSLDPGLGTYEQYF	TGCGCCAGCAGCTTGGACCCAGGGTTAGGAACCTACGAGCAGTACTTC	NA	TRBV5-1	16	TRBJ2-7	few
CASSPGGRAYGYTF	TGTGCCAGCAGCCCAGGGGGCAGAGCATATGGCTACACCTTC	TRBD1	TRBV5-4	14	TRBJ1-2	NA
CASSRGLVNTGELFF	TGTGCCAGCAGCCGGGGACTAGTGAACACCGGGGAGCTGTTTTTT	TRBD2	TRBV7-2	15	TRBJ2-2	NA
CASSQDRGPGANVLTF	TGTGCCAGCAGCCAAGATCGAGGGCCTGGGGCCAACGTCCTGACTTTC	NA	TRBV14	16	TRBJ2-6	NA
CASSLGGGLRAETEAFF	TGCGCCAGCAGCTTGGGAGGGGGCCTGAGAGCGGAAACTGAAGCTTTCTTT	TRBD1	TRBV5-1	17	TRBJ1-1	NA